The clone carrying this T cell receptor beta chain was seen more than once but under ten times. Its cognate antigen is unknown. From germline, CDR1 is DFQATT and CDR2 SNEGSKA (reference sequence). Trimming took 3 bases from V and 7 from J, leaving 10 bases between them. CDR3 length: 12 amino acids. The record originates from a study of CD8+CD57+ T cells in acquired aplastic anemia. Study information: Each DNA sample taken from sorted CD4+ and CD8+ cells came to 3 to 4 ug on average.

The patients chosen for sequencing had shown expansion of CD8+CD57+ cells (detected by flow cytometry). At blood sampling, none of the patients had yet received therapy. The use of genomic DNA as template underpinned the TCR beta VDJ and CDR3 profiling. TCRdb fed the reads into MiXCR, producing one record per CDR3 protein. The sample has hundreds of thousands of distinct CDR3 sequences; approximately 60% are singletons. Study-wide points: Patients were compared with controls for CD8+ Simpson's diversity, and no significant difference emerged. Patients and controls shared 25 to 30 CD8+ CDR3 sequences, which appeared highly expressed in patients and within their immunodominant clones.

The chain has TRBV20-1 and TRBJ2-1; D may correspond to TRBD1 or TRBD2 (5 bases each). This receptor was taken from a human donor with aplastic anemia. The sequenced sample was sorted CD4+, CD8+, or CD8+CD57+ T cells (not recorded which) from PBMCs. CDR3 residues: CSASWGKNEQFF. Written as DNA, the CDR3 is TGCAGTGCTAGTTGGGGGAAGAATGAGCAGTTCTTC.